Here is one TCR beta chain with its context. The CDR3 is 16 residues long. The germline CDR1 and CDR2 sequences are SGHRS and YFSETQ. After removal of 0 bases from V and 7 bases from J, the junction contained 9 bases not matched to a gene. The sample originates from a study of shared clonotypes between healthy human individuals. The data were produced by immunoSEQ multiplex PCR, yet TCRdb's version contains in-frame clones alone and is incomplete. The sample yields some 300,000 clones, less than 85% seen once. The sample comprised memory CD4+ T cells sorted from blood. Subset reported: CD45RA-negative fraction. The clonotype originates from a man aged 25 to 40 in good health. This sequence joins TRBV5-1 and TRBJ2-2, with 7 bases aligning to TRBD2. The CDR3 spells CASSLVGGSYVGELFF. In nucleotides, the CDR3 is TGCGCCAGCAGCTTGGTGGGCGGGAGTTACGTCGGGGAGCTGTTTTTT. The variable domain in full, with the rest retrieved from reference TRBV5-1 and TRBJ2-2, is KAGVTQTPRYLIKTRGQQVTLSCSPISGHRSVSWYQQTPGQGLQFLFEYFSETQRNKGNFPGRFSGRQFSNSRSEMNVSTLELGDSALYLCASSLVGGSYVGELFFGEGSRLTVL.